These 9 T cell receptor beta chains came from one sample sequenced in a study of monozygotic twins with inflammatory bowel disease. Reanalyzing the 5' RACE reads, TCRdb keeps one entry per CDR3 protein, without DNA. The table lists about 150,000 distinct CDR3 sequences. Sequenced: blood. Receptor source: a human donor with ulcerative colitis or Crohn's disease, or a healthy co-twin of an affected twin (not recorded which).

The chain is built from TRBV18 and TRBJ2-7. This CDR3 has 14 amino acids. Germline values: CDR1 KGHSH, CDR2 LQKENI. The CDR3 sequence: CASSPRGGIDEQYF.

The chain combines TRBV7-9 with TRBJ1-5; TCRdb designates TRBD1, a call that cannot be tested without DNA. The CDR3 is 14 residues long. Germline V gene lookup returns CDR1 SEHNR and CDR2 FQNEAQ (reference sequence). The CDR3 protein is CASSLTGDNQPQHF.

CDR3 protein: CAISSAGETQYF. This chain joins TRBV10-3 and TRBJ2-5; as DNA is missing, the TRBD1 call by TCRdb cannot be tested. Germline V gene data show CDR1 as ENHRY and CDR2 as SYGVKD. This CDR3 comprises 12 residues.

This CDR3 reads CASSYLDRATEAFF. The V and J genes are TRBV6-5 and TRBJ1-1; the D gene TCRdb calls, TRBD1, cannot be checked with no DNA. Germline loops: CDR1 MNHEY, CDR2 SVGAGI. This CDR3 is 14 amino acids long.

The V gene is TRBV20-1, the J gene TRBJ2-3; TCRdb selects TRBD1, and the lack of DNA leaves this call unchecked. This CDR3 comprises 14 residues. Germline V CDR1 and CDR2: DFQATT, SNEGSKA (reference sequence). The CDR3 sequence is CSANLPGIADTQYF.

The chain couples TRBV5-1 to TRBJ2-5; there is no DNA to check the TCRdb D call of TRBD1. The V gene's germline CDR1 is SGHRS and CDR2 YFSETQ. This CDR3 contains 14 residues. CDR3 in amino acids: CASSLVGGQETQYF.

The chain couples TRBV27 to TRBJ2-7; TCRdb returns TRBD2, unconfirmable since there is no DNA. The CDR3 has 14 residues. Germline V gene sequence: CDR1 MNHEY, CDR2 SMNVEV (reference sequence). The CDR3: CASSLGTSRSEQYF.

This chain uses TRBV5-6 with TRBJ1-2; TCRdb indicates TRBD1, and absent DNA this call remains unverified. Germline CDR1 reads SGHDT; CDR2 reads YYEEEE. This CDR3 has 14 residues. The CDR3 loop reads CASSPDRAPYGYTF.

This sequence joins TRBV9 and TRBJ2-1; with no DNA, the TCRdb D assignment of TRBD2 cannot be verified. The length of the CDR3 is 16 residues. From germline, CDR1 is SGDLS and CDR2 YYNGEE. The CDR3 region is CASSVETGLAPNEQFF.